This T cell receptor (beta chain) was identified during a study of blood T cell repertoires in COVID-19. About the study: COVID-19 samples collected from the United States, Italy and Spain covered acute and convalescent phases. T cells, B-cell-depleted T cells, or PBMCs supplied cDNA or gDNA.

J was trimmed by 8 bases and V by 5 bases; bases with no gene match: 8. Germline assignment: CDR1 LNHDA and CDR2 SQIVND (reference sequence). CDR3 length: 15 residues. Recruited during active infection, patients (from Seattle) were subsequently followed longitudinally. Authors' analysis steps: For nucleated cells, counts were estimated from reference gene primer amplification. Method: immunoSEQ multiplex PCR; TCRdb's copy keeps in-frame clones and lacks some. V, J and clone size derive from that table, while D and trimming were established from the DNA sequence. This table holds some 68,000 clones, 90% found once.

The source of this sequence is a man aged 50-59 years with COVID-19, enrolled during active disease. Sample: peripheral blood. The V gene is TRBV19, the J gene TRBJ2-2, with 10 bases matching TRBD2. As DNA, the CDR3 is TGTGCCAGTAGTGCCCTAGCGGGAGTAACAGGGGAGCTGTTTTTT. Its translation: CASSALAGVTGELFF.